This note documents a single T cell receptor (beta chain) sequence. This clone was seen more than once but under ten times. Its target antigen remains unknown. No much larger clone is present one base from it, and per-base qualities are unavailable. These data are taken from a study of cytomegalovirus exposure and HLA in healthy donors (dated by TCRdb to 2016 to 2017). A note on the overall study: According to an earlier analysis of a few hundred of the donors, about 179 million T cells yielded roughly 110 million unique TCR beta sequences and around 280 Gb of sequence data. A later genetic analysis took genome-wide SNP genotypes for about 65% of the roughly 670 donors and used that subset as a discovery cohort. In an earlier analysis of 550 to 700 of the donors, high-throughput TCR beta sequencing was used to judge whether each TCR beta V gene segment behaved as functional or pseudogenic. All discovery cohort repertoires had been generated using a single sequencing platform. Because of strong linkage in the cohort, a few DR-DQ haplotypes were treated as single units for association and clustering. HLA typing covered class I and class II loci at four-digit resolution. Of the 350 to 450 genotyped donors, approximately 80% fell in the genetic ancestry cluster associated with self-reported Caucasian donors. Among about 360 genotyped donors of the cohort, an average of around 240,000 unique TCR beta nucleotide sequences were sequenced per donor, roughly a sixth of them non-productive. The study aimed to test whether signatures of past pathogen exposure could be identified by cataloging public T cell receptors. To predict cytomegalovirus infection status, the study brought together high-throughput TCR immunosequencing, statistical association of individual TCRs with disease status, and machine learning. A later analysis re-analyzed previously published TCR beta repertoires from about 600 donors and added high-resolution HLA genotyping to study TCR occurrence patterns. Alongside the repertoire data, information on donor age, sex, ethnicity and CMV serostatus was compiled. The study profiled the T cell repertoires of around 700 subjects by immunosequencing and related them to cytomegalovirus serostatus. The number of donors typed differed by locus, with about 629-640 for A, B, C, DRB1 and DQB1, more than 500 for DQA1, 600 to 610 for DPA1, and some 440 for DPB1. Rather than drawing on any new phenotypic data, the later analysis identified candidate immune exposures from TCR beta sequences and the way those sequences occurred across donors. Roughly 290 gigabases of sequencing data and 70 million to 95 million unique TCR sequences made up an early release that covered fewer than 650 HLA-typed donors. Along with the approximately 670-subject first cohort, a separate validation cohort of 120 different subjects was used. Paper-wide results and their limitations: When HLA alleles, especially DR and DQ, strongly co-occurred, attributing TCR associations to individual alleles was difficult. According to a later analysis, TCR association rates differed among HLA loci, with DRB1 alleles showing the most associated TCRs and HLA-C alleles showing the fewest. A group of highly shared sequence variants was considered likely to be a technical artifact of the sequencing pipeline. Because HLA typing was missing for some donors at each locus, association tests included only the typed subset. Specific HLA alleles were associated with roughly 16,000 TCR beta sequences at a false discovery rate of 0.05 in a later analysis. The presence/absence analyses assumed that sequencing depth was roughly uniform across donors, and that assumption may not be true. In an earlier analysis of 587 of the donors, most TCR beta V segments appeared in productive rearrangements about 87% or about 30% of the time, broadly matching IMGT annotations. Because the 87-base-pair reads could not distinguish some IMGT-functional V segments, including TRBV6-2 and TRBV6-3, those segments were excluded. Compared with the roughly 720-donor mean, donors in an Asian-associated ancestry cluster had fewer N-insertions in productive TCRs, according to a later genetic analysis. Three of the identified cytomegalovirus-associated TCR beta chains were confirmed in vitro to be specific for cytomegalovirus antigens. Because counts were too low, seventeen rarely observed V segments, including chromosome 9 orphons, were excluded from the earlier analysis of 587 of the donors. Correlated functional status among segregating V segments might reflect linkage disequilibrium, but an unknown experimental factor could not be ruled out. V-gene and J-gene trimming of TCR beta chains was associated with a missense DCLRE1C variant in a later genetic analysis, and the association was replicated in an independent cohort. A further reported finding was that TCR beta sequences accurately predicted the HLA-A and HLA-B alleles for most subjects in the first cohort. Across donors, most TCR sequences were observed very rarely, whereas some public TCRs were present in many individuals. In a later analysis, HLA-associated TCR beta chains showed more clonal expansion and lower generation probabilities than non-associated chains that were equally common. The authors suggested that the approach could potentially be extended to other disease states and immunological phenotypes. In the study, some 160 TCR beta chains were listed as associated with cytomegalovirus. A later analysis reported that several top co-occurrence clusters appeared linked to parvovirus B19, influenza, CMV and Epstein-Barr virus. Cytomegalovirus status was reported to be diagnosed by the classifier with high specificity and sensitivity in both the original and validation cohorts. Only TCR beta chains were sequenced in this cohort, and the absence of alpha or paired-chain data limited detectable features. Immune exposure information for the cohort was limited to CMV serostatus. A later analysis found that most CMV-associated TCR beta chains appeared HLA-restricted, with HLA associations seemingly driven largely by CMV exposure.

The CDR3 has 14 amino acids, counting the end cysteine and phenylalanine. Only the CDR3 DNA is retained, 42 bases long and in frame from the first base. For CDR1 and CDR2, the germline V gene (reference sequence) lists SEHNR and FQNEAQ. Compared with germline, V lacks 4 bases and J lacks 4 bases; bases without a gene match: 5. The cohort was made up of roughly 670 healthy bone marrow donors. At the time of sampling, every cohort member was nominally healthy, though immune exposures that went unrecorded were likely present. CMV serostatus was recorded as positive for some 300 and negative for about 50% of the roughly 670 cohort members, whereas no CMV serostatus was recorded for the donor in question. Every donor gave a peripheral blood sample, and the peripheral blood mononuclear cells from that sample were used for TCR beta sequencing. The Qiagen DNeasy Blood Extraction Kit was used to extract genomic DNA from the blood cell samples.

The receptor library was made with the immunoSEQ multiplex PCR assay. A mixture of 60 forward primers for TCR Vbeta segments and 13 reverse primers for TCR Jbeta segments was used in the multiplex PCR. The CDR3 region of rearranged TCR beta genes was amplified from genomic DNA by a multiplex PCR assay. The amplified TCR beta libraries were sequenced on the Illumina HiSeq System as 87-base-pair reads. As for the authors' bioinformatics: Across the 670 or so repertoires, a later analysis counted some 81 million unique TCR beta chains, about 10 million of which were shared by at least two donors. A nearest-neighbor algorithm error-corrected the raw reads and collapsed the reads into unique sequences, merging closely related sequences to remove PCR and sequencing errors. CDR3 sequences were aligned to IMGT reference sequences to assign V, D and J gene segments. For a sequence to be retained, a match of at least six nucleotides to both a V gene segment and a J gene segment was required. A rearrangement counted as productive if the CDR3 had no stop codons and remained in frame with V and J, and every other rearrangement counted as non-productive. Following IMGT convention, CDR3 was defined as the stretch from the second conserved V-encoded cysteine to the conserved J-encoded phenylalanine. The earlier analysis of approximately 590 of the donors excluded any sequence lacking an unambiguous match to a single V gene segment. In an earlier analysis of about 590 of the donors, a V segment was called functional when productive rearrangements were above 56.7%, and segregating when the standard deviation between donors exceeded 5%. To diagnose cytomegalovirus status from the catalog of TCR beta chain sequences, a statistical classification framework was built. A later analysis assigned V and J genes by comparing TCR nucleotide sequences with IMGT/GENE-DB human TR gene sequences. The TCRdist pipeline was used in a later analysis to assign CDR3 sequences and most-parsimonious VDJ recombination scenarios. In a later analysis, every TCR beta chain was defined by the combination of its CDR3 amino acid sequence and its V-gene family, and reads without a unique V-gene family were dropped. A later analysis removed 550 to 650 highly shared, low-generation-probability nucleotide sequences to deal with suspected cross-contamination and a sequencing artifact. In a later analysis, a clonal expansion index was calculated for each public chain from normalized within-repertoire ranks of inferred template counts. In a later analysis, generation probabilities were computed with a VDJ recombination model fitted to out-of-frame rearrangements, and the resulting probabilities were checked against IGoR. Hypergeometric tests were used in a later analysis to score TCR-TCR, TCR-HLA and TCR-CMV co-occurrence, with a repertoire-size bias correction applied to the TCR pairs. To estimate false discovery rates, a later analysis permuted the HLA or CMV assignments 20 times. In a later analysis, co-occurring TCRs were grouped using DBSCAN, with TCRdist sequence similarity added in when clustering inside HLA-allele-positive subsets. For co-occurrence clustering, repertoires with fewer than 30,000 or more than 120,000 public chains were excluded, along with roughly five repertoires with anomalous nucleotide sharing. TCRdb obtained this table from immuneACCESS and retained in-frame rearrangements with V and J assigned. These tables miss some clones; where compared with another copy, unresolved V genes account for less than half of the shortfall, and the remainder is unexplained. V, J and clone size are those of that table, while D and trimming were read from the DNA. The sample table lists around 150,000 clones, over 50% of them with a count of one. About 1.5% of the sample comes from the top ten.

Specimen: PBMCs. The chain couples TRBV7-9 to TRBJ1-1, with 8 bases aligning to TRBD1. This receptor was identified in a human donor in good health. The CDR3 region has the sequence CASSYRTGITEAFF. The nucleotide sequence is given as TGTGCCAGCAGCTATCGGACAGGGATCACTGAAGCTTTCTTT.